This is a list of T cell receptor beta chains from one sample in a study of blood T cell repertoires in COVID-19. Clones were read by immunoSEQ multiplex PCR, and TCRdb kept only the in-frame ones, dropping some. The repertoire holds approximately 250,000 clones, with over 75% as singletons. The sample consisted of peripheral blood. All receptors come from a woman between 65 and 79 years old with COVID-19, enrolled during active disease. CDR3s include the opening cysteine and the closing phenylalanine or tryptophan. A D gene is named only where the DNA matches it firmly. Expanded clones are given a class, and other clones once, few, many or no size at all.

>TRBJ2-7|NA|NA|TRBV27
CASSSGIGEQYF
TGTGCCAGCAGTTCGGGAATCGGCGAGCAGTACTTC
>TRBJ2-6|NA|NA|TRBV19
CATKQSSGANVLTF
TGTGCCACCAAACAGAGCTCTGGGGCCAACGTCCTGACTTTC
>TRBJ1-3|NA|NA|TRBV6-1
CASSERGEGIYF
TGTGCCAGCAGTGAACGGGGGGAGGGCATATATTTT
>TRBJ1-5|NA|NA|TRBV3-1/TRBV3-2
CASSHFQAHSNQPQHF
TGTGCCAGCAGCCACTTTCAGGCCCATAGCAATCAGCCCCAGCATTTT
>TRBJ1-4|NA|TRBD1|TRBV30
CAWGKRQGPTNEKLFF
TGTGCCTGGGGAAAACGACAGGGGCCCACTAATGAAAAACTGTTTTTT
>TRBJ1-6|NA|TRBD1|TRBV30
CAWGTGLGGNSPLHF
TGTGCCTGGGGGACAGGGCTAGGAGGAAATTCACCCCTCCACTTT
>TRBJ2-1|NA|TRBD2|TRBV27
CASRIIAGDYYNEQFF
TGTGCCAGCAGAATAATAGCGGGAGACTACTACAATGAGCAGTTCTTC
>TRBJ2-6|NA|TRBD2|TRBV9
CASSVATSGRASGANVLTF
TGTGCCAGCAGCGTAGCTACTAGCGGGAGGGCCTCGGGGGCCAACGTCCTGACTTTC
>TRBJ1-5|NA|NA|TRBV28
CASSPLGQPQHF
TGTGCCAGCAGTCCGCTCGGTCAGCCCCAGCATTTT
>TRBJ2-7|once|TRBD1|TRBV13
CASSIGTGSGEQYF
TGTGCCAGCAGCATTGGGACAGGGTCAGGCGAGCAGTACTTC
>TRBJ1-4|NA|NA|TRBV28
CASGAMDATNEKLFF
TGTGCCAGTGGAGCTATGGATGCAACTAATGAAAAACTGTTTTTT
>TRBJ2-3|NA|TRBD2|TRBV9
CASSVDSAGAVRADTQYF
TGTGCCAGCAGCGTAGATAGTGCGGGAGCAGTCCGGGCAGATACGCAGTATTTT
>TRBJ2-5|NA|TRBD1|TRBV6-2/TRBV6-3
CASSYPRTGLQETQYF
TGTGCCAGCAGTTACCCGAGGACAGGGTTACAAGAGACCCAGTACTTC
>TRBJ2-3|NA|NA|TRBV2
CASSPTGIGDTQYF
TGTGCCAGCTCCCCTACAGGGATAGGAGATACGCAGTATTTT
>TRBJ1-5|NA|NA|TRBV6-1
CASSEVGGVNQPQHF
TGTGCCAGCAGTGAAGTAGGAGGGGTAAATCAGCCCCAGCATTTT
>TRBJ1-1|NA|TRBD1|TRBV2
CASSPKRDSGTEAFF
TGTGCCAGCAGTCCAAAAAGGGACAGCGGCACTGAAGCTTTCTTT
>TRBJ1-2|NA|NA|TRBV5-4
CASSRRQEPYGYTF
TGTGCCAGCAGCCGACGACAGGAGCCCTATGGCTACACCTTC
>TRBJ2-1|NA|TRBD1|TRBV4-3
CASSQTGTGPYNEQFF
TGCGCCAGCAGCCAAACCGGGACAGGGCCCTACAATGAGCAGTTCTTC
>TRBJ1-5|NA|TRBD1|TRBV30
CAWQGDEGNQPQHF
TGTGCCTGGCAGGGGGATGAGGGCAATCAGCCCCAGCATTTT
>TRBJ2-7|NA|NA|TRBV5-1
CASSSVYEQYF
TGCGCCAGCAGCTCGGTATACGAGCAGTACTTC
>TRBJ1-3|NA|NA|TRBV9
CASSVTPGDSGNTIYF
TGTGCCAGCAGCGTAACCCCAGGGGACTCTGGAAACACCATATATTTT
>TRBJ2-2|NA|TRBD2|TRBV3-1/TRBV3-2
CATRTSGTGELFF
TGTGCCACCCGGACTAGCGGGACCGGGGAGCTGTTTTTT
>TRBJ1-2|NA|NA|TRBV11-2
CASSAPVGANYGYTF
TGTGCCAGCAGCGCCCCGGTAGGGGCTAACTATGGCTACACCTTC
>TRBJ2-1|NA|TRBD2|TRBV10-1
CASSAWTSGRFYEQFF
TGCGCCAGCAGTGCCTGGACTAGCGGGAGATTTTATGAGCAGTTCTTC